The 7 T cell receptor beta chains reported below all come from one sample, sequenced in a study of spatial heterogeneity in lung cancer. Via MiXCR, TCRdb re-called the 5' RACE reads, giving one row per CDR3 protein. The sample lists about 50,000 distinct CDR3 sequences, less than 9% seen once, with more than 10% in the top ten. This sample's time point: sample taken at primary tumor resection. Whole RNA was taken from tumor, nontumor lung or frozen PBMC; it was then sequenced unsorted. Sequencing was performed on PBMCs, taken at surgery. Receptors originate from a female donor with early-stage non-small cell lung cancer.

This clonotype was detected only a few times. The rearrangement joins TRBV20-1 to TRBJ1-5; 7 bases line up with TRBD1. CDR1 and CDR2 from the germline V gene are DFQATT and SNEGSKA (reference sequence). V shed 4 bases and J 0 bases; nucleotides not matched to a gene: 12. This CDR3 spans 17 amino acids. CDR3 coding DNA: TGCAGTGCTACTGACTATGAGGGGGCGGGTAGCAATCAGCCCCAGCATTTT. It specifies CSATDYEGAGSNQPQHF.

This clonotype came up a few times. The chain has TRBV10-3 and TRBJ1-1; no firm D call. V lost 0 bases, J lost 3 bases, and 11 bases lay in between. This CDR3 contains 15 residues. In germline, CDR1 is ENHRY, CDR2 SYGVKD. CDR3 nucleotides: TGTGCCATCAGTGAGTCGACCAGTTTTGACACTGAAGCTTTCTTT. Translated, it gives CAISESTSFDTEAFF.

This clonotype was detected ten times or more. The chain uses TRBV6-2 or TRBV6-3 and TRBJ2-5; 8 nucleotides line up with TRBD1. V dropped 6 bases and J dropped 2; count of bases not matched to a gene: 5. The CDR3 loop spans 14 amino acids. Per germline, CDR1 MNHEY and CDR2 SVGEGT. The CDR3 DNA reads as TGTGCCAGCAGCCGGACAGGGAATCAAGAGACCCAGTACTTC. Translating gives CASSRTGNQETQYF.

In this sample, this clonotype turned up many times. The chain couples TRBV12-3 or TRBV12-4 to TRBJ1-2; 10 bases agree with TRBD1. This CDR3 is built from 16 residues. After removal of 4 bases from V and 4 bases from J, the junction contained 9 bases not matched to a gene. CDR3 in DNA: TGTGCCAGCAGTTGGGACAGGGGCTATTCGGGCTATGGCTACACCTTC. As protein: CASSWDRGYSGYGYTF.

This clonotype showed up many times. This chain uses TRBV19 with TRBJ1-2, with 9 bases aligning to TRBD1. The V segment lost 6 bases and the J segment 7 bases; nucleotides outside the gene matches: 21. Germline CDR1 and CDR2: LNHDA and SQIVND (reference sequence). This CDR3 contains 18 residues. The CDR3 loop reads CASRQTSGTGISSGGYTF. The CDR3 nucleotides read TGTGCCAGTAGGCAGACGTCCGGGACAGGGATTTCTTCGGGTGGCTACACCTTC.

This clonotype appeared a few times. The chain recombines TRBV6-1 with TRBJ2-4, with D tentatively TRBD1 or TRBD2 (6 bases each). The CDR3 totals 16 residues. V was cut by 5 bases and J by 0 bases, with 14 bases left in between. CDR1 and CDR2 (germline): MNHNS, SASEGT. This chain's CDR3 is CASSNARGEAKNIQYF. As DNA, the CDR3 is TGTGCCAGCAGTAACGCGAGGGGGGAAGCCAAAAACATTCAGTACTTC.

The chain employs TRBV29-1 and TRBJ1-1, with no clear D. This CDR3 region has 12 residues. In germline, CDR1 is SQVTM, CDR2 ANQGSEA. V lost 7 bases and J lost 1, with 10 bases in between. CDR3 coding DNA: TGCAGCGCGGGAGGCTGGAACACTGAAGCTTTCTTT. Translating gives CSAGGWNTEAFF.